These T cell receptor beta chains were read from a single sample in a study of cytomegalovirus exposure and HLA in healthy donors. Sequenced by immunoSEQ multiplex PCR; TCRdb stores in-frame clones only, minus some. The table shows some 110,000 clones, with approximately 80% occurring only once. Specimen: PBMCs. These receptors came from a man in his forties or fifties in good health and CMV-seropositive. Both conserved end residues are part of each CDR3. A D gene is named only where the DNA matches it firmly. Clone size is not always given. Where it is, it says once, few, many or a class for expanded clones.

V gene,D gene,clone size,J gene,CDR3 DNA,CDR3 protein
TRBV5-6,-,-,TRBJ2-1,TGTGCCAGCAGCTTGGGTAGGAGAGCCTACAATGAGCAGTTCTTC,CASSLGRRAYNEQFF
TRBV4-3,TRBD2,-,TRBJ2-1,TGCGCCAGCAGCCAAGCCCCCCTAGCGGGAGGCAATGAGCAGTTCTTC,CASSQAPLAGGNEQFF
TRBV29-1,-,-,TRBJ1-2,TGCAGCGTTGAAGATTTATCCACTCGCGGCTACACCTTC,CSVEDLSTRGYTF
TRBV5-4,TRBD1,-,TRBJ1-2,TGTGCCAGCAGCCGGGACAGTCAGGCCGGCTACACCTTC,CASSRDSQAGYTF
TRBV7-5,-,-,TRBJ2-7,TGTGTCAGAAGCTCCACACCGGGACTAGCGATCGAGCAGTACTTC,CVRSSTPGLAIEQYF
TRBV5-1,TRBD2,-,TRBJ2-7,TGCGCCAGCAGCAACCCTAGCGGGGGGGCCGTCTACGAGCAGTACTTC,CASSNPSGGAVYEQYF
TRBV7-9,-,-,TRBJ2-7,TGTGCCAGCAGCTTGACCAGGAACGAGCAGTACTTC,CASSLTRNEQYF
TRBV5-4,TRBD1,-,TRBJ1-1,TGTGCCAGCAGCCAGGCCTTAGGACAGGGGAACACTGAAGCTTTCTTT,CASSQALGQGNTEAFF
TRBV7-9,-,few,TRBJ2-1,TGTGCCAGCAGTCTCCCCTACAATGAGCAGTTCTTC,CASSLPYNEQFF
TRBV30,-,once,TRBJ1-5,TGTGCCTGGAGTCCCCTAGGGGGCAATCAGCCCCAGCATTTT,CAWSPLGGNQPQHF
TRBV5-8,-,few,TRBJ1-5,TGTGCCAGCAGCTTTAAGAGGGCCACTCGGTTTCAGCCCCAGCATTTT,CASSFKRATRFQPQHF
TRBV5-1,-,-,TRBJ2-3,TGCGCCAGCAGCTTGGCGGAAGGGGCACCTACGCAGTATTTT,CASSLAEGAPTQYF
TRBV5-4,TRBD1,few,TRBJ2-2,TGTGCCAGCAGGGGGCGGGGACAGGGGGCTCACTCCGGGGAGCTGTTTTTT,CASRGRGQGAHSGELFF
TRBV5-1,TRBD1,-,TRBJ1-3,TGCGCCAGCAGCTCCCTGGGGACAGGGGTACAGAACACCATATATTTT,CASSSLGTGVQNTIYF
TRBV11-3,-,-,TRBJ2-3,TGTGCCAGCAGCTTAGACACAACAGATACAGATACGCAGTATTTT,CASSLDTTDTDTQYF
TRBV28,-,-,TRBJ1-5,TGTGCCAGCAGATTTACTGGCAATCAGCCCCAGCATTTT,CASRFTGNQPQHF
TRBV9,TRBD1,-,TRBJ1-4,TGTGCCAGCAGCGCTAATGGACAGGGAAATGGTGAAAAACTGTTTTTT,CASSANGQGNGEKLFF
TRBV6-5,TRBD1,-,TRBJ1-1,TGTGCCAGCAGAACCGGGACAGGGGATACTGAAGCTTTCTTT,CASRTGTGDTEAFF
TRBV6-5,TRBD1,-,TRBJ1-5,TGTGCCAGCAGTCGGGACAGGGGTCCCAATCAGCCCCAGCATTTT,CASSRDRGPNQPQHF
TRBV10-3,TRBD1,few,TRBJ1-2,TGTGCCATCAGTTACCAGGGGGCCGGCTACACCTTC,CAISYQGAGYTF
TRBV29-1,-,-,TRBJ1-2,TGCAGCGTTGAAGACGGAATAGGACTTGGGCGCTATGGCTACACCTTC,CSVEDGIGLGRYGYTF
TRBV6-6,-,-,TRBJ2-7,TGTGCCAGCAGGAGGCCAGGAGGAGACAACGAGCAGTACTTC,CASRRPGGDNEQYF
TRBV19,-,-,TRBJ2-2,TGTGCCACTACGAGGAGCCCTTCGAACACCGGGGAGCTGTTTTTT,CATTRSPSNTGELFF